Here is one T cell receptor beta chain with its context. Its antigen is undetermined. The data originate from a study of T cells after posttransplantation cyclophosphamide. Study-wide findings and caveats: Blood and skin or GI T cell repertoires showed limited TRB overlap. TRB clonality was highly associated with recipient CMV seropositivity and reactivation.

Germline-derived CDR1 and CDR2 are SGHAT and FQNNGV. The CDR3 is 13 residues long. Trimming left V 5 bases short and J 4 bases short, with 11 bases between. Cyclophosphamide on days +3 and +4 followed busulfan-fludarabine conditioning and a marrow graft. Here immunoSEQ multiplex PCR was the method, and the copy in TCRdb shows in-frame clones only, minus some. The sample yields 35,000 to 50,000 clones, about 90% seen once. This receptor was taken from a male patient aged 60-70 years who received an allogeneic stem cell transplant from a related donor and was CMV-positive. The T cells may come from the graft donor. The sequenced sample was PBMCs, obtained less than 70 days after allogeneic stem cell transplant with posttransplant cyclophosphamide. V and J are TRBV11-2 and TRBJ1-2; a weak D match, TRBD1 (5 bases). The CDR3 sequence is CASSPGLSYGYTF. For the CDR3, the DNA is TGTGCCAGCAGCCCGGGACTGAGCTATGGCTACACCTTC. The full variable domain, in which reference TRBV11-2 and TRBJ1-2 provide the parts outside the CDR3, is EAGVAQSPRYKIIEKRQSVAFWCNPISGHATLYWYQQILGQGPKLLIQFQNNGVVDDSQLPKDRFSAERLKGVDSTLKIQPAKLEDSAVYLCASSPGLSYGYTFGSGTRLTVV.